The next 3 T cell receptor beta chains were all read from a single sample in a study of graft-versus-host responses after intestinal transplantation. Here immunoSEQ multiplex PCR was the method, and the copy in TCRdb shows in-frame clones only, minus some. The sample shows fewer than 150,000 clones, around nine tenths of them seen only once. Their antigens remain unidentified. Specimen: unstimulated CD4+ T cells sorted from spleen or lymph node cells, collected before intestinal transplant. All receptors derive from a human donor who received an intestinal transplant.

The V call is TRBV5-6, the J call TRBJ1-6; D is uncertain. The germline CDR1 and CDR2 sequences are SGHDT and YYEEEE. The CDR3 spans 13 residues. V lost 0 bases, J lost 8 bases, and 6 bases lay in between. For the CDR3, the DNA is TGTGCCAGCAGCTTGGGAGAGGATTCACCCCTCCACTTT. This gives the protein CASSLGEDSPLHF.

This clone was counted a single time. The chain recombines TRBV7-3 with TRBJ2-2, with D tentatively TRBD1 or TRBD2 (5 bases each). V lost 2 bases and J lost 0, with 19 bases in between. CDR1 is SGHTA, CDR2 FQGTGA, per germline. The CDR3 has 19 residues. CDR3 coding DNA: TGTGCCAGCAGCTTATCAGGGACCAACGCCCTAACGAACACCGGGGAGCTGTTTTTT. Encoded protein: CASSLSGTNALTNTGELFF.

The chain is built from TRBV6-5 and TRBJ1-1; D is perhaps TRBD1 (5 bases). This CDR3 spans 14 amino acids. Trimming took 4 bases from V and 2 from J, leaving 11 bases between them. Per the germline V gene, CDR1 is MNHEY and CDR2 is SVGAGI. CDR3 sequence: CASSSRGGNTEAFF. The CDR3 coding sequence is TGTGCCAGCAGTTCCCGGGGGGGAAACACTGAAGCTTTCTTT.